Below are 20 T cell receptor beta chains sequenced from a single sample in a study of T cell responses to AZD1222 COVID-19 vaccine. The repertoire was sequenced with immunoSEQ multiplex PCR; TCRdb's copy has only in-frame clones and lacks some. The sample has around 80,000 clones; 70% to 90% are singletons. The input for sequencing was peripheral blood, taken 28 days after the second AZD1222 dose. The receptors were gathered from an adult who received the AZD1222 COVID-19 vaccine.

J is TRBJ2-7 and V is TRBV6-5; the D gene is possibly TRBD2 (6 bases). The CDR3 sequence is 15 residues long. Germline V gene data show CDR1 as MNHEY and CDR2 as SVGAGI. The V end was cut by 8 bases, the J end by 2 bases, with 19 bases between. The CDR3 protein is CASLLTLGGAYEQYF. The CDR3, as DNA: TGTGCCAGCCTCCTCACTCTGGGGGGAGCCTACGAGCAGTACTTC.

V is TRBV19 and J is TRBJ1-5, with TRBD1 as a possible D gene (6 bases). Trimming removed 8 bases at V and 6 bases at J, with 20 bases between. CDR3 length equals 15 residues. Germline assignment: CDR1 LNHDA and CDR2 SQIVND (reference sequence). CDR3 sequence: CASLPYPGGSQPQHF. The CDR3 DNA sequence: TGTGCCAGTCTACCCTACCCGGGGGGCTCTCAGCCCCAGCATTTT.

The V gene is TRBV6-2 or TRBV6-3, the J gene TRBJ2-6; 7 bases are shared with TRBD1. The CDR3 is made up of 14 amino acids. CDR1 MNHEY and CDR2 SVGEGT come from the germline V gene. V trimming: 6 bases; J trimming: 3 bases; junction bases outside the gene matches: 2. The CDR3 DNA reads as TGTGCCAGCAGCTGGACAGGTGGGGCCAACGTCCTGACTTTC. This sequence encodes CASSWTGGANVLTF.

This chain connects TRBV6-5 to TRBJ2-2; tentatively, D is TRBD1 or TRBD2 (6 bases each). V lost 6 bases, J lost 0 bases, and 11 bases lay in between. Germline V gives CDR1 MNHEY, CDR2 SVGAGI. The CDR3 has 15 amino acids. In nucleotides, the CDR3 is TGTGCCAGCAGGGAGGGGGGCGCGAACACCGGGGAGCTGTTTTTT. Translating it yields CASREGGANTGELFF.

CDR3 sequence: CASSLIEREREQFF. The CDR3 DNA follows: TGTGCCAGCAGCTTGATCGAGCGGGAGAGGGAGCAGTTCTTC. This sequence joins TRBV7-8 and TRBJ2-1, with 8 nucleotides matching TRBD2. This CDR3 contains 14 residues. In germline, CDR1 is SGHVS, CDR2 FQNEAQ. The V segment lost 3 bases and the J segment 10 bases; nucleotides outside the gene matches: 8.

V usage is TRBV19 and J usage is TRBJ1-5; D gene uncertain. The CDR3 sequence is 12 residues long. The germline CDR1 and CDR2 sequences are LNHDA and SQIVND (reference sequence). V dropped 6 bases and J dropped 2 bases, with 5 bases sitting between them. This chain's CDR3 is CASRVRNQPQHF. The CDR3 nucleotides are TGTGCCAGTAGAGTCCGCAATCAGCCCCAGCATTTT.

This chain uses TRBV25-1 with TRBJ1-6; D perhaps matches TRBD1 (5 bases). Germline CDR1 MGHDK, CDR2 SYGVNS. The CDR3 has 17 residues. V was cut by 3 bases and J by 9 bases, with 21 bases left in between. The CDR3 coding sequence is TGTGCCAGCAGTGACCCGCAAGCCCAGGGAGCTGGTTCACCCCTCCACTTT. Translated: CASSDPQAQGAGSPLHF.

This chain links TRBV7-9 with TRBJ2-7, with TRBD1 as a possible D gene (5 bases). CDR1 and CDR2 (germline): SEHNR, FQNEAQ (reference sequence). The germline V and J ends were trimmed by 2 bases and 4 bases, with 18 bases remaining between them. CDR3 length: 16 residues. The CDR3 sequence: CASSLPSAQQDYEQYF. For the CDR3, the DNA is TGTGCCAGCAGCTTACCCTCAGCCCAACAGGATTACGAGCAGTACTTC.

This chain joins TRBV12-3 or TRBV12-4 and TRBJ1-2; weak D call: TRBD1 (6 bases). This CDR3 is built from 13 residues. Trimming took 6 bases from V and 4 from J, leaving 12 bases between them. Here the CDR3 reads CASSLGTSYGYTF. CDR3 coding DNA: TGTGCCAGCAGCCTAGGGACAAGCTATGGCTACACCTTC.

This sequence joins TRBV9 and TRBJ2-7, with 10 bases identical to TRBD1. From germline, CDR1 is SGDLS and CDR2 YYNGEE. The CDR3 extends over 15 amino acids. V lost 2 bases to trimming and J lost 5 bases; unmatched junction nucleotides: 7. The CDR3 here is CASSVTGQGIDEQYF. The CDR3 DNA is TGTGCCAGCAGCGTGACGGGACAGGGGATCGACGAGCAGTACTTC.

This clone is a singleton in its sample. For the CDR3, the DNA is TGTGCCAGCAGCCCGTCGACAGGTCTAGTCACTGAAGCTTTCTTT. It codes for CASSPSTGLVTEAFF. The chain links TRBV7-9 to TRBJ1-1; D is possibly TRBD1 (6 bases). V lost 5 bases and J 4 bases, leaving 17 bases between the germline ends. CDR3 length: 15 amino acids. Germline CDR1 and CDR2: SEHNR and FQNEAQ (reference sequence).

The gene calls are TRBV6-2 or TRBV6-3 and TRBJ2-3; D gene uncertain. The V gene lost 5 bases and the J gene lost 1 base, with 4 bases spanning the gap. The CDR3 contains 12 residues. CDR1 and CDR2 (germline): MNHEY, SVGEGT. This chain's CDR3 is CASSSRTDTQYF. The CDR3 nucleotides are TGTGCCAGCAGTAGCCGCACAGATACGCAGTATTTT.

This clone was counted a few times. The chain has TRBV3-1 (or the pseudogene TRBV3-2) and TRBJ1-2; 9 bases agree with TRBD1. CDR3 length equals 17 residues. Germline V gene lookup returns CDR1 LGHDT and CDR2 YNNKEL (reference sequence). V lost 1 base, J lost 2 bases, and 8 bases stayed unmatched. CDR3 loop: CASSQGGQGVGNYGYTF. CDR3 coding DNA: TGTGCCAGCAGCCAAGGGGGACAGGGTGTTGGGAACTATGGCTACACCTTC.

The CDR3 loop is CASSLVPLDNSNQPQHF. The CDR3 nucleotides read TGTGCCAGCAGCTTAGTTCCCTTGGACAATAGCAATCAGCCCCAGCATTTT. The chain carries TRBV7-2 and TRBJ1-5; D is perhaps TRBD1 (5 bases). This CDR3 comprises 17 residues. The germline gives CDR1 SGHTA, CDR2 FQGNSA. V lost 1 base to trimming and J lost 0 bases, with 13 bases between them.

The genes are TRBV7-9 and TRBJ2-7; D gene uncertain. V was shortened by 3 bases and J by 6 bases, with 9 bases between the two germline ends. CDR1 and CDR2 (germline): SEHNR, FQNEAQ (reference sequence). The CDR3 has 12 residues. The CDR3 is CASSFGDREQYF. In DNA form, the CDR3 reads TGTGCCAGCAGCTTTGGGGATCGCGAGCAGTACTTC.

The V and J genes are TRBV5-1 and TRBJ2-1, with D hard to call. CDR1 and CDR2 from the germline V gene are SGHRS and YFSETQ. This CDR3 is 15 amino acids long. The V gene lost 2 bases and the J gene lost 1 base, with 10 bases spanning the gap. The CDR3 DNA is TGCGCCAGCAGCTTAACCGTACCTTCCTACAATGAGCAGTTCTTC. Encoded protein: CASSLTVPSYNEQFF.

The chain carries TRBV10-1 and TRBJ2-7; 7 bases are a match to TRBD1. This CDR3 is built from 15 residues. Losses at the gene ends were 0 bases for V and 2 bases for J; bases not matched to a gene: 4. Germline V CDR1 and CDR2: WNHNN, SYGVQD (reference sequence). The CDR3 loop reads CASSESAGQAYEQYF. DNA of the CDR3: TGCGCCAGCAGTGAGTCGGCTGGACAGGCCTACGAGCAGTACTTC.

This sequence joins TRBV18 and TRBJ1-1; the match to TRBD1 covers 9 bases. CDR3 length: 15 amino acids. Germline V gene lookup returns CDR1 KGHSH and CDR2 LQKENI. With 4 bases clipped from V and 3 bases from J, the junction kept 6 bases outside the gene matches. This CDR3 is CASSQGQGVYTEAFF. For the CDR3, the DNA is TGTGCCAGCTCACAGGGACAGGGCGTTTACACTGAAGCTTTCTTT.

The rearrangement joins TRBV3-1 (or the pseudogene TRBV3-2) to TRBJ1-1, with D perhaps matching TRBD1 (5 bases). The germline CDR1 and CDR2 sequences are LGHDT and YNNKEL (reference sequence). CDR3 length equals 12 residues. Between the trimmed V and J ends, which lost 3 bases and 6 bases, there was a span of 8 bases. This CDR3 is CASSHPGSEAFF. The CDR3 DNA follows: TGTGCCAGCAGCCATCCAGGGTCTGAAGCTTTCTTT.

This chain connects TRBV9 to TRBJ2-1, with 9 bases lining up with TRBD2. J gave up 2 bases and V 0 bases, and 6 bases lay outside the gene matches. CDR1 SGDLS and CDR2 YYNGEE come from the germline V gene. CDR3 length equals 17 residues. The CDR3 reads CASSVAGAGGPYNEQFF. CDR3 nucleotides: TGTGCCAGCAGCGTAGCTGGCGCGGGAGGGCCCTACAATGAGCAGTTCTTC. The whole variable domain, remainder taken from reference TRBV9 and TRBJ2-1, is DSGVTQTPKHLITATGQRVTLRCSPRSGDLSVYWYQQSLDQGLQFLIQYYNGEERAKGNILERFSAQQFPDLHSELNLSSLELGDSALYFCASSVAGAGGPYNEQFFGPGTRLTVL.